This T cell receptor (beta chain) is from a study of T cells in tuberculosis. Study overall: This South African cohort compared adolescents with or without latent tuberculosis against adults with active tuberculosis. Whole-study results and caveats: Active tuberculosis TCR-alpha repertoires lay closer to GMM-specific TCRs than IGRA-negative controls, suggesting clonal expansion. Active tuberculosis patients had shorter CDR3-alpha; the beta difference was nonsignificant.

The CDR3 length is 14 residues. V gave up 5 bases and J gave up 2 bases; unmatched junction bases: 5. Germline V gene sequence: CDR1 LNHDA, CDR2 SQIVND (reference sequence). The method was immunoSEQ multiplex PCR; TCRdb's version includes in-frame clones alone and lacks a portion of them. The data contain tens of thousands of clones, 90% to 95% of them seen just once; the ten biggest clones take up roughly 7%. Regarding this clone: What it binds is not known.

Each clinical donor contributed on average about 100,000 T cells from unsorted cryopreserved PBMC. The chain has TRBV19 and TRBJ1-1, with 7 bases identical to TRBD1. This clonotype was sampled from a donor aged 5 to 30 with latent tuberculosis or without tuberculosis infection. Sequencing was carried out using PBMCs. CDR3 residues: CASSSDRVNTEAFF. CDR3 sequence (DNA): TGTGCCAGTAGTTCCGACAGGGTCAACACTGAAGCTTTCTTT.